A single T cell receptor (beta chain) is shown here with its context. Antigen: not known. This entry is derived from a study of shared clonotypes between healthy human individuals. Clones were sequenced by immunoSEQ multiplex PCR, and TCRdb holds only the in-frame ones, with some missing. The table records approximately 2.5 million clones, approximately 90% of them present only once. Study-wide findings and caveats: Among non-shared clonotypes, generation probabilities were lower than among those shared by all four donors.

The germline V and J ends were trimmed by 5 bases and 1 base, with 8 bases remaining between them. Germline V gene data show CDR1 as SGHAT and CDR2 as FQDESV (reference sequence). The CDR3 totals 13 residues. The V gene is TRBV11-1, the J gene TRBJ1-2; the D is unclear. What was sequenced was naive CD4+ T cells sorted from blood. Subset: CD45RA+ positively selected. The TCR comes from a man between 18 and 29 years old in good health. CDR3 protein: CASSQRGNYGYTF. Here the CDR3 DNA reads TGTGCCAGCAGCCAACGGGGTAACTATGGCTACACCTTC. Looking up the rest from reference TRBV11-1 and TRBJ1-2 gives the full variable domain: EAEVAQSPRYKITEKSQAVAFWCDPISGHATLYWYRQILGQGPELLVQFQDESVVDDSQLPKDRFSAERLKGVDSTLKIQPAELGDSAMYLCASSQRGNYGYTFGSGTRLTVV.